What follows describes a single TCR beta chain. This record comes from a study of blood T cell repertoires in COVID-19. Deletions cut 9 bases from V and 5 bases from J, with 14 bases between. CDR3 length equals 13 residues. CDR1 and CDR2 from the germline V gene are SNHLY and FYNNEI. Libraries were prepared by immunoSEQ multiplex PCR; TCRdb keeps only in-frame clonotypes and omits some of them. The sample has 200,000 or so clones, roughly four fifths seen once. Sequences were obtained from PBMCs or T cells enriched from blood (not recorded which). The chain combines TRBV2 with TRBJ2-1; D may be TRBD1 (5 bases). The clonotype was recovered from a man in his forties who had recovered from COVID-19. CDR3 protein: CASLTDWNNEQFF. CDR3 coding DNA: TGTGCCAGTCTGACAGACTGGAACAATGAGCAGTTCTTC.